The clone carrying this T cell receptor beta chain was observed many times. Its antigen is not identified. TCRdb re-derived calls from the 5' RACE reads in MiXCR, one entry per CDR3 protein. The profile covers 350,000 to 450,000 distinct CDR3 sequences, with about 6.2% appearing a single time and about 15% taken by the ten largest. The data derive from a study of T cells after yellow fever vaccination. Study conclusions and caveats: Peaking faster, on day 5 versus 15, the secondary response was nonetheless weaker.

The CDR3 runs 13 residues. Trimming took 6 bases from V and 6 from J; bases not matched to a gene: 4. The sequencing here drew on PBMCs, taken 5 days after the yellow fever booster vaccination. This sequence originates from a man aged 30 to 45 who received the YFV17D yellow fever vaccine. The chain links TRBV12-3 or TRBV12-4 to TRBJ2-7; TRBD1 aligns across 11 bases. CDR3 DNA: TGTGCCAGCAGCTACGGGACAGGGGGCGAGCAGTACTTC. Protein: CASSYGTGGEQYF.